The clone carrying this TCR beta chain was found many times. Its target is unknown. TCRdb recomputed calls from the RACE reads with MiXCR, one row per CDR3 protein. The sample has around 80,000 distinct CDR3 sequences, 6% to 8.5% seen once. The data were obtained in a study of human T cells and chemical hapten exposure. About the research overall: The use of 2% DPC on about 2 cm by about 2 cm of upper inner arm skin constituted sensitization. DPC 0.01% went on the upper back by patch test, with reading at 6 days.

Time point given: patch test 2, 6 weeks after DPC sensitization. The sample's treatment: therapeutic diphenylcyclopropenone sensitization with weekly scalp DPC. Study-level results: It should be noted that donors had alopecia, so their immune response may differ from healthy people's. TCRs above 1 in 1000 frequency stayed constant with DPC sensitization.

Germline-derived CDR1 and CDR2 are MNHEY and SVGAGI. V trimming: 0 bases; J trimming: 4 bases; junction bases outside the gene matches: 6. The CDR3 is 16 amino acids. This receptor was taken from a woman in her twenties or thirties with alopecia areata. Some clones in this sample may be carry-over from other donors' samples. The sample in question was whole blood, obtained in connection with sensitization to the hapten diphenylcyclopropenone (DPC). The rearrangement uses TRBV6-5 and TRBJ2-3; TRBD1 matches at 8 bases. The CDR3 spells CASSYSPTGAADTQYF. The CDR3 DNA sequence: TGTGCCAGCAGTTACTCGCCGACAGGGGCGGCAGATACGCAGTATTTT.